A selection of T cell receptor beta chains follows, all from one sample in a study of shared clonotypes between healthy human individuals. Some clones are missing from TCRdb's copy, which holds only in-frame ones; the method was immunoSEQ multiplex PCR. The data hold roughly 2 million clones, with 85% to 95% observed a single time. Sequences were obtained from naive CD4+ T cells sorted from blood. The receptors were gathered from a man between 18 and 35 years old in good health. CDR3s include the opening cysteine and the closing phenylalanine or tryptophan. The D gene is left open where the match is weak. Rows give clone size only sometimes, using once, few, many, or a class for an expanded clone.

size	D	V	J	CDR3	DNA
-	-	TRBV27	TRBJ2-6	CASSFGRAGANVLTF	TGTGCCAGCAGTTTCGGGAGAGCTGGGGCCAACGTCCTGACTTTC
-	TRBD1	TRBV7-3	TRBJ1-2	CASSLDRVGYTF	TGTGCCAGCAGCCTCGACAGGGTTGGCTACACCTTC
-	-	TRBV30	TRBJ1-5	CAWSVGSNQPQHF	TGTGCCTGGAGTGTTGGTTCGAATCAGCCCCAGCATTTT
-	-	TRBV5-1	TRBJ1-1	CASSLERVGTEAFF	TGCGCCAGCAGCTTGGAGAGGGTAGGCACTGAAGCTTTCTTT
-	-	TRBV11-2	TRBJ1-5	CASSLGTTYSNQPQHF	TGTGCCAGCAGCTTAGGGACAACTTATAGCAATCAGCCCCAGCATTTT
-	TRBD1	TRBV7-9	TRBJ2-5	CASSFLQGIQETQYF	TGTGCCAGCAGCTTCTTACAGGGGATCCAAGAGACCCAGTACTTC
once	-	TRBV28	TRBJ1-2	CASSRQGVNYGYTF	TGTGCCAGCAGTCGACAAGGGGTTAACTATGGCTACACCTTC
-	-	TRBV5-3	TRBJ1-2	CARSLAVRGYGYTF	TGTGCCAGAAGCTTGGCCGTTCGGGGCTATGGCTACACCTTC
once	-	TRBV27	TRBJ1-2	CASRALGLGDYGYTF	TGTGCCAGCAGAGCCTTGGGTCTGGGGGACTATGGCTACACCTTC
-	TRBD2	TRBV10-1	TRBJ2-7	CASSSRNSGGAYEQYF	TGCGCCAGCAGCTCCAGAAATAGCGGGGGGGCTTACGAGCAGTACTTC
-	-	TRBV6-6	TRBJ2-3	CASSYLASSTDTQYF	TGTGCCAGCAGTTACCTTGCTAGCAGCACAGATACGCAGTATTTT
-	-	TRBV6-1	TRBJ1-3	CASSESRPDINTIYF	TGTGCCAGCAGTGAATCGCGGCCCGACATAAACACCATATATTTT
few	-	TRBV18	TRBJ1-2	CASSPSIGSRGYTF	TGTGCCAGCTCACCGTCGATCGGCAGCCGCGGCTACACCTTC
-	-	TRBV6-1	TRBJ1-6	CASSGPRTYNSPLHF	TGTGCCAGCAGTGGGCCACGGACCTATAATTCACCCCTCCACTTT
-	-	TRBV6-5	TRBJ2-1	CASSYYASSSYNEQFF	TGTGCCAGCAGTTACTATGCTAGCAGCTCCTACAATGAGCAGTTCTTC
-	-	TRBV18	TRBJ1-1	CASSPTDAGTEAFF	TGTGCCAGCTCACCAACGGACGCGGGGACTGAAGCTTTCTTT
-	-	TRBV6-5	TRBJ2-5	CASSYDQTQYF	TGTGCCAGCAGTTACGATCAGACCCAGTACTTC
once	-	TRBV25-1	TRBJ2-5	CARESGYQETQYF	TGTGCCAGAGAGAGCGGGTACCAAGAGACCCAGTACTTC
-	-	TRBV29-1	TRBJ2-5	CSTGGGAVGETQYF	TGCAGCACAGGAGGGGGTGCGGTAGGGGAGACCCAGTACTTC
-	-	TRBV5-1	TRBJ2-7	CASSPSTGSYEQYF	TGCGCCAGCAGCCCCTCGACAGGCTCCTACGAGCAGTACTTC
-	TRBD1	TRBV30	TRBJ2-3	CAWSPGQGGTDTQYF	TGTGCCTGGAGCCCCGGACAGGGCGGCACAGATACGCAGTATTTT
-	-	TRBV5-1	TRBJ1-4	CASSFGANEKLFF	TGCGCCAGCAGCTTCGGAGCGAATGAAAAACTGTTTTTT
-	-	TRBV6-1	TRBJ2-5	CASSEREETQYF	TGTGCCAGCAGTGAAAGGGAGGAGACCCAGTACTTC
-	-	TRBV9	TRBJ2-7	CASSVGGREGEQYF	TGTGCCAGCAGCGTTGGGGGCAGGGAAGGCGAGCAGTACTTC
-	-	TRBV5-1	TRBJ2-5	CASTRLRGPQETQYF	TGCGCCAGCACCCGATTGAGAGGGCCCCAAGAGACCCAGTACTTC
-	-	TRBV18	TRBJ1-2	CASSPEYIGYGYTF	TGTGCCAGCTCACCCGAATACATAGGCTATGGCTACACCTTC
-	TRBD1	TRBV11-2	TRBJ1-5	CASSSLADRGNGNQPQHF	TGTGCCAGCAGCTCTTTGGCTGACAGGGGAAATGGCAATCAGCCCCAGCATTTT
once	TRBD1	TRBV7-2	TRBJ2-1	CASSRQGEEQFF	TGTGCCAGCAGCAGACAGGGGGAAGAGCAGTTCTTC
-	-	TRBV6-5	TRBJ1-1	CASTVGGMNTEAFF	TGTGCCAGCACAGTGGGGGGCATGAACACTGAAGCTTTCTTT
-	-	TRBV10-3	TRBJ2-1	CATKGRERVYNEQFF	TGTGCCACCAAGGGTCGGGAGAGAGTCTACAATGAGCAGTTCTTC
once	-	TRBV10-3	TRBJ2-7	CAISAQDPYEQYF	TGTGCCATCAGTGCACAGGACCCCTACGAGCAGTACTTC
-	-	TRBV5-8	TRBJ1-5	CASRIQGLGNQPQHF	TGTGCCAGCAGAATACAGGGTTTGGGCAATCAGCCCCAGCATTTT
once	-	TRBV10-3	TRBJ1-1	CASQQGEGTEAFF	TGTGCCAGCCAACAGGGTGAGGGCACTGAAGCTTTCTTT
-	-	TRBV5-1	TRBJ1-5	CASSLDRDYQPQHF	TGCGCCAGCAGCTTGGACAGGGATTATCAGCCCCAGCATTTT
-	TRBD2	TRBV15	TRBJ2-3	CATSTSGSLTDTQYF	TGTGCCACCAGCACTAGCGGGAGTTTAACAGATACGCAGTATTTT
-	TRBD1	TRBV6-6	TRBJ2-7	CASSVPGQGSYEQYF	TGTGCCAGCAGTGTCCCGGGACAGGGCTCCTACGAGCAGTACTTC
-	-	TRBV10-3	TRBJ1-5	CAISEGGNQPQHF	TGTGCCATCAGTGAGGGAGGGAATCAGCCCCAGCATTTT
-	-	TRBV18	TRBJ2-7	CASSPTSLEQYF	TGTGCCAGCTCACCTACGTCCCTCGAGCAGTACTTC
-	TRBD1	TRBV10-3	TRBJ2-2	CAISIDRAYGELFF	TGTGCCATCAGCATAGACAGGGCTTACGGGGAGCTGTTTTTT
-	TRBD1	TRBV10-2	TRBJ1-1	CASSESGRTGRGNTEAFF	TGCGCCAGCAGTGAGTCCGGGCGGACAGGACGGGGGAACACTGAAGCTTTCTTT
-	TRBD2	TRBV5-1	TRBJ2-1	CASTRAGDRSEQFF	TGCGCCAGCACCCGAGCGGGGGACCGCAGTGAGCAGTTCTTC
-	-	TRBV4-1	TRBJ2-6	CASSQDPAISSSGANVLTF	TGCGCCAGCAGCCAAGATCCAGCGATCTCTAGCTCTGGGGCCAACGTCCTGACTTTC
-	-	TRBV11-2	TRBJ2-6	CASSFTSPGSGANVLTF	TGTGCCAGCAGCTTCACGTCCCCAGGCTCTGGGGCCAACGTCCTGACTTTC
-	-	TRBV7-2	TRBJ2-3	CASSPTHGVRTTDTQYF	TGTGCCAGCAGCCCGACTCATGGGGTGCGGACCACAGATACGCAGTATTTT
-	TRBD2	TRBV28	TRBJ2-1	CASSLHSGGAYNEQFF	TGTGCCAGCAGTCTCCACAGCGGGGGGGCCTACAATGAGCAGTTCTTC
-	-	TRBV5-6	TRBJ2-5	CASSLRVTGQETQYF	TGTGCCAGCAGCTTGCGGGTGACAGGCCAAGAGACCCAGTACTTC
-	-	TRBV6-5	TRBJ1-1	CASRAGREAFF	TGTGCCAGCAGGGCGGGGCGTGAAGCTTTCTTT
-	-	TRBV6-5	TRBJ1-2	CASSRRPMVYGYTF	TGTGCCAGCAGCAGGCGCCCGATGGTCTATGGCTACACCTTC
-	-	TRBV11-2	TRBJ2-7	CASSPKYEQYF	TGTGCCAGCAGCCCAAAATACGAGCAGTACTTC
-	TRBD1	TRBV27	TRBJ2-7	CASSPIRDSTYEQYF	TGTGCCAGCAGTCCGATTAGGGACAGTACGTACGAGCAGTACTTC
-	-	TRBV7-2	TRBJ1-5	CASSLGAGSNQPQHF	TGTGCCAGCAGCTTAGGCGCCGGAAGCAATCAGCCCCAGCATTTT
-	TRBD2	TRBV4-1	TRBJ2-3	CASSQDGTSGGTDTQYF	TGCGCCAGCAGCCAAGATGGGACTAGCGGGGGAACAGATACGCAGTATTTT
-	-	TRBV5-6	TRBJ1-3	CASSLERAGNTIYF	TGTGCCAGCAGCTTGGAAAGAGCTGGAAACACCATATATTTT
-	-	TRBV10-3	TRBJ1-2	CAIRPAEQGYGYTF	TGTGCCATCAGGCCCGCCGAACAGGGCTATGGCTACACCTTC
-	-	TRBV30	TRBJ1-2	CAWSVHRNYGYTF	TGTGCCTGGAGTGTACACAGAAACTATGGCTACACCTTC
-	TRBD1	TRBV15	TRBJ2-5	CATSRGGQGNQETQYF	TGTGCCACCAGCAGGGGGGGACAGGGAAATCAAGAGACCCAGTACTTC
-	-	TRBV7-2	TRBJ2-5	CASSYNRGGETQYF	TGTGCCAGCAGCTACAACAGGGGAGGGGAGACCCAGTACTTC
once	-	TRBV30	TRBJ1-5	CAWSVGLINQPQHF	TGTGCCTGGAGTGTAGGTCTGATCAATCAGCCCCAGCATTTT
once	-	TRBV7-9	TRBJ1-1	CASSLRTLSPEAFF	TGTGCCAGCAGCCTCCGGACATTGTCCCCTGAAGCTTTCTTT
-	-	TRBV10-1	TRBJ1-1	CASSESSTGNTEAFF	TGCGCCAGCAGTGAGTCGTCAACCGGGAACACTGAAGCTTTCTTT